The present TCR beta chain was sequenced within a study of blood T cell repertoires in COVID-19. At the level of the study: Whether acute or convalescent, the COVID-19 samples came from the United States, Italy and Spain. Nucleic acid was either cDNA or gDNA, and it came from T cells, B-cell-depleted T cells, or PBMCs.

Germline V gene sequence: CDR1 MGHRA, CDR2 YSYEKL. The CDR3 is 16 residues long. V gave up 0 bases and J gave up 4 bases, with 13 bases separating them. Cohorts were based on clinical histories the participants reported. Recovered Cohort 3 donors showed two negative PCRs, clearance, or symptom resolution. Sequencing used immunoSEQ multiplex PCR; TCRdb keeps in-frame clones, though not all of them. The table records about 320,000 clones, about 85% of them present only once. This TCR was recovered from a woman in her thirties who had recovered from COVID-19. The gene calls are TRBV4-1 and TRBJ1-3, with D possibly matching TRBD1 (5 bases). The sample consisted of PBMCs or T cells enriched from blood (not recorded which). The CDR3 sequence: CASSQDGGGRGNTIYF. The CDR3 region has the DNA TGCGCCAGCAGCCAAGATGGGGGGGGTCGGGGAAACACCATATATTTT.